The 11 T cell receptor beta chains listed next were all sequenced from one sample in a study of CD8+ T cells in alopecia areata. As the sequencing template, cDNA was produced by extracting RNA and reverse transcribing it. Clones were sequenced by immunoSEQ multiplex PCR, and TCRdb holds only the in-frame ones, with some missing. The sample includes around 150,000 clones, roughly 50% of them seen just once. The sequenced sample consisted of CD4+ T cells sorted from blood. The receptor source for this set is a human donor in good health.

V gene TRBV7-9 combines with J gene TRBJ2-6; D may be TRBD1 (6 bases). The V end lost 7 bases, the J end lost 1 base, and 11 bases lay between the germline ends. Germline lookup yields CDR1 SEHNR and CDR2 FQNEAQ (reference sequence). The CDR3 loop spans 15 amino acids. CDR3 protein: CASTRTGSGANVLTF. The DNA of the CDR3 is TGTGCCAGCACCCGCACAGGGTCTGGGGCCAACGTCCTGACTTTC.

V and J are TRBV6-1 and TRBJ1-5; D possibly corresponds to TRBD1 (6 bases). Germline assignment: CDR1 MNHNS and CDR2 SASEGT. The CDR3 is 17 residues long. With 4 bases removed from V and 2 bases from J, the gap between germline ends came to 18 bases. In DNA form, the CDR3 reads TGTGCCAGCAGTGTACCACTACAGGGTTTGGGCAATCAGCCCCAGCATTTT. This encodes CASSVPLQGLGNQPQHF.

The chain joins TRBV29-1 to TRBJ1-4; D uncertain. The length of the CDR3 is 13 residues. Trimming pared 7 bases from V and 0 bases from J, leaving 9 bases between. Germline values: CDR1 SQVTM, CDR2 ANQGSEA. The CDR3: CSGGLATNEKLFF. For the CDR3, the DNA is TGCAGCGGTGGGCTAGCAACTAATGAAAAACTGTTTTTT.

This clone has a handful of counts. The chain joins TRBV29-1 to TRBJ2-1, with a possible D match to TRBD2 (6 bases). Germline V CDR1 and CDR2: SQVTM, ANQGSEA. Trimming removed 8 bases at V and 0 bases at J, with 17 bases between. The CDR3 consists of 15 residues. CDR3 sequence reads: CSPLGGLSSYNEQFF. CDR3 DNA: TGCAGCCCATTAGGAGGGCTGAGCTCCTACAATGAGCAGTTCTTC.

The V gene is TRBV2, the J gene TRBJ2-5; D ambiguous. Germline CDR1 reads SNHLY; CDR2 reads FYNNEI. V lost 7 bases to trimming and J lost 5 bases, with 23 bases between them. This CDR3 comprises 16 residues. DNA of the CDR3: TGTGCCAGCACCCTCGGCTGGCGGACGTCCCGGGAGACCCAGTACTTC. This codes for CASTLGWRTSRETQYF.

This clone was observed a few times. The sample has other DNA sequences that encode this CDR3 too. This chain joins TRBV30 and TRBJ2-3, with no clear D. The V end was cut by 1 base, the J end by 3 bases, with 8 bases between. This CDR3 region has 13 residues. The germline CDR1 and CDR2 sequences are GTSNPN and SVGIG (reference sequence). CDR3 sequence reads: CAWSGGRTDTQYF. Here the CDR3 DNA reads TGTGCCTGGAGTGGGGGTAGGACAGATACGCAGTATTTT.

V usage is TRBV29-1 and J usage is TRBJ1-1; maybe TRBD1 (6 bases). The CDR3 has 12 residues. The V gene lost 8 bases and the J gene lost 6 bases, with 16 bases spanning the gap. Germline V gene sequence: CDR1 SQVTM, CDR2 ANQGSEA. CDR3 residues: CSLQGQSPEAFF. The CDR3 DNA follows: TGCAGCCTACAAGGACAGAGCCCTGAAGCTTTCTTT.

V and J are TRBV12-5 and TRBJ2-5; no reliable D call. V was shortened by 5 bases and J by 6 bases, with 10 bases between the two germline ends. This CDR3 region has 12 residues. Germline V gene sequence: CDR1 LGHNT, CDR2 FRNRAP. This chain's CDR3 is CASGPDPKTQYF. The CDR3 nucleotides read TGTGCTAGTGGTCCGGACCCGAAGACCCAGTACTTC.

This clone was recorded a few times. A much larger clone differs by one base, so this may be a read error. The chain uses TRBV5-4 and TRBJ2-2; D might be TRBD1 or TRBD2, each matching 6 bases. This CDR3 comprises 14 residues. CDR1 SGHNT and CDR2 YYREEE come from the germline V gene (reference sequence). Trimming stripped 4 bases from V and 2 bases from J, with 9 bases between. The CDR3 sequence is CASSAGTNTGELFF. The CDR3 nucleotides are TGTGCCAGCAGCGCGGGGACAAACACCGGGGAGCTGTTTTTT.

This clone was found once. The chain employs TRBV15 and TRBJ1-3, with D possibly being TRBD1 (5 bases). With 1 base removed from V and 4 bases from J, the gap between germline ends came to 11 bases. The CDR3 consists of 15 residues. CDR1 is LNHNV and CDR2 is YYDKDF in the germline V gene (reference sequence). For the CDR3, the DNA is TGTGCCACCAGCAGAGTTCGGACACCCGGAAACACCATATATTTT. Translation: CATSRVRTPGNTIYF.

This clone was picked up a small number of times. V is TRBV10-3 and J is TRBJ2-1; the match to TRBD1 covers 9 bases. The CDR3 spans 15 residues. The ends lost 6 bases at V and 7 bases at J; junction bases unmatched: 10. Germline loops: CDR1 ENHRY, CDR2 SYGVKD. CDR3 in amino acids: CAIRAFDRGGNEQFF. In nucleotides, the CDR3 is TGTGCCATCAGGGCTTTTGACAGGGGGGGGAATGAGCAGTTCTTC.